Sequencing of this TCR beta chain was carried out in a study of beta chain features in type 1 diabetes. Study-level results: Shorter TCRB CDR3s, moderately but significantly so, marked every one of the four CD4+ subsets in Type 1 diabetes patients. These data did not resolve whether HLA type affects TCRB rearrangement.

Since all of the isolated RNA was reverse transcribed, expressed TCRB transcripts were what got sequenced. This table comes from immunoSEQ multiplex PCR, and its TCRdb copy is limited to in-frame clones, with some not included. The sample lists roughly 180,000 clones, less than 10% occurring once. Details on this clone: Antigen specificity is unknown.

V trimming: 5 bases; J trimming: 1 base; junction bases outside the gene matches: 7. The CDR3 sequence is 15 residues long. Germline CDR1 and CDR2: MDHEN and SYDVKM. This sequence joins TRBV28 and TRBJ2-7, with 8 positions matching TRBD1. The sequence was collected from a man aged 18 to 35 with type 1 diabetes. Sequenced material: central memory CD4+ T cells from blood. CDR3 DNA sequence: TGTGCCAGCAGTCCCCGGACAGGGTTTTCCTACGAGCAGTACTTC. Protein product: CASSPRTGFSYEQYF.